This T cell receptor beta chain stems from a study of T-cell memory formation after mild COVID-19. Study information: Each donor largely had its own TCR clusters.

Study-wide results and limits: Certain responding clones were present in pre-infection memory, suggesting participation of cross-reactive memory. The study found balanced CD4/CD8 in clones contracting day 15 to 85 and a CD4+ lean in later expanders. Whether second-wave clones peaking at day 37 were SARS-CoV-2 specific went unconfirmed.

TCRdb ran MiXCR on the 5' RACE reads and lists one entry per CDR3 protein. The sample lists fewer than 150,000 distinct CDR3 sequences; approximately 22% were seen once. CDR1 and CDR2 from the germline V gene are SGHRS and YFSETQ. This CDR3 contains 15 residues. With 7 bases clipped from V and 0 bases from J, the junction kept 6 bases outside the gene matches. Comment on this clonotype: Its antigen is unknown.

The chain is built from TRBV5-1 and TRBJ2-3; 9 positions match TRBD1. Sequencing was performed on PBMCs or a T cell subset sorted from them (not recorded which). This sequence originates from a man aged 18 to 30 who had mild COVID-19 (a few samples of this study predate the infection). Cell type and time point are not known. As DNA, the CDR3 is TGCGCCAGCGGGGGGGACAGGGACAGCACAGATACGCAGTATTTT. It encodes CASGGDRDSTDTQYF.